The 32 T cell receptor beta chains below were found in one sample sequenced in a study of blood T cell repertoires in COVID-19. The assay was immunoSEQ multiplex PCR, and TCRdb's table has in-frame clones only and misses some. The table includes about 85,000 clones, 89% detected once. The sequenced sample consisted of peripheral blood. The receptors were gathered from a man aged 50-59 years with acute or convalescent COVID-19.

V and J are TRBV19 and TRBJ1-1; D ambiguous. The germline gives CDR1 LNHDA, CDR2 SQIVND (reference sequence). The germline V and J ends were trimmed by 7 bases and 10 bases, with 19 bases remaining between them. CDR3 length equals 13 residues. The CDR3 DNA reads TGTGCCAGTAATCGGGAAGCAAAATCAGGAGCTTTCTTT. Translating gives CASNREAKSGAFF.

This sequence joins TRBV10-2 and TRBJ2-1; 8 bases match TRBD2. The trim removed 0 bases at V and 7 bases at J, leaving 8 bases unmatched. The germline CDR1 and CDR2 sequences are WSHSY and SAAADI. The CDR3 covers 16 residues. The DNA for the CDR3 is TGCGCCAGCAGTGAGTCGAGAAGCTCTAGCGGGAATGAGCAGTTCTTC. Protein: CASSESRSSSGNEQFF.

This chain connects TRBV7-9 to TRBJ1-1, with 10 positions matching TRBD1. The germline V gene encodes CDR1 SEHNR and CDR2 FQNEAQ (reference sequence). This CDR3 spans 18 amino acids. V gave up 3 bases and J gave up 1 base; unmatched junction bases: 11. The CDR3 nucleotides read TGTGCCAGCAGCTTTCCCCTGTCGACAGGGGGCCAGAACACTGAAGCTTTCTTT. This codes for CASSFPLSTGGQNTEAFF.

The chain carries TRBV27 and TRBJ2-7; a weak D match, TRBD1 (6 bases). Germline CDR1 MNHEY, CDR2 SMNVEV (reference sequence). This CDR3 region has 13 residues. Trimming removed 6 bases from V and 4 bases from J, with 13 bases in between. Here the CDR3 DNA reads TGTGCCAGCAGGATTGACAGGAGATACGAGCAGTACTTC. It yields the protein CASRIDRRYEQYF.

Here the CDR3 reads CASSEVAGSYEQYF. CDR3 sequence (DNA): TGCGCCAGCAGTGAAGTAGCGGGGTCCTACGAGCAGTACTTC. The V gene is TRBV10-1, the J gene TRBJ2-7; 8 bases are shared with TRBD2. There are 14 residues in the CDR3. Germline loops: CDR1 WNHNN, CDR2 SYGVQD (reference sequence). V shed 3 bases and J 1 base; nucleotides not matched to a gene: 2.

The rearrangement links TRBV19 to TRBJ1-5, with 10 bases matching TRBD1. Germline-derived CDR1 and CDR2 are LNHDA and SQIVND (reference sequence). V gave up 5 bases and J gave up 0 bases; unmatched junction bases: 4. The CDR3 runs to 16 residues. CDR3 bases: TGTGCCAGTAGTTGGACAGGGGGATATAGCAATCAGCCCCAGCATTTT. Translation: CASSWTGGYSNQPQHF.

This clone has just a few counts. The chain employs TRBV28 and TRBJ2-1, with D perhaps TRBD1 (5 bases). V lost 1 base, J lost 7 bases, and 20 bases lay in between. The CDR3 contains 17 residues. CDR1 and CDR2 (germline): MDHEN, SYDVKM. This chain's CDR3 is CASSLSLGRPGINEQFF. In DNA, the CDR3 is TGTGCCAGCAGTTTATCTCTCGGCCGTCCAGGGATAAATGAGCAGTTCTTC.

The chain carries TRBV24-1 and TRBJ1-5; a possible D gene is TRBD1 (6 bases). Trimming took off 4 bases at V and 3 bases at J, with 15 bases between the two ends. The CDR3 is made up of 16 amino acids. CDR1 and CDR2 (germline): KGHDR, SFDVKD. CDR3 amino acids: CATSEGDDRLNQPQHF. DNA of the CDR3: TGTGCCACCAGTGAGGGGGACGACAGGCTCAATCAGCCCCAGCATTTT.

This chain links TRBV7-8 with TRBJ2-7; no clear D. CDR1 is SGHVS and CDR2 is FQNEAQ in the germline V gene. Trimming cost V 0 bases and J 7 bases, with 7 bases left between them. This CDR3 is built from 12 residues. In nucleotides, the CDR3 is TGTGCCAGCAGCTTAGCTGGTCAGGAGCAGTACTTC. Translated: CASSLAGQEQYF.

The V gene is TRBV6-1, the J gene TRBJ1-2; TRBD1 matches at 8 bases. This CDR3 is built from 13 residues. CDR1 is MNHNS, CDR2 SASEGT, per germline. The ends lost 2 bases at V and 8 bases at J; junction bases unmatched: 4. The CDR3 spells CASSERTGSGYTF. The CDR3 bases are TGTGCCAGCAGTGAAAGGACAGGGAGCGGCTACACCTTC.

The chain carries TRBV5-4 and TRBJ2-5; D call uncertain. The V end lost 2 bases, the J end lost 5 bases, and 10 bases lay between the germline ends. Germline V gene sequence: CDR1 SGHNT, CDR2 YYREEE (reference sequence). The CDR3 length is 13 residues. The CDR3 sequence is CASSFHGRETQYF. The CDR3 DNA follows: TGTGCCAGCAGCTTTCACGGTCGGGAGACCCAGTACTTC.

The V call is TRBV5-4, the J call TRBJ2-6; D is possibly TRBD2 (5 bases). The CDR3 runs to 17 residues. The V end was cut by 2 bases, the J end by 1 base, with 13 bases between. Germline V CDR1 and CDR2: SGHNT, YYREEE (reference sequence). CDR3 coding DNA: TGTGCCAGCAGCTTTGGACTCTACCGATCTGGGGCCAACGTCCTGACTTTC. The encoded protein is CASSFGLYRSGANVLTF.

In DNA, the CDR3 is TGTGCCAGCAGTTACCTTTCGGGTTCACCCCTCCACTTT. Its protein product is CASSYLSGSPLHF. The J gene is TRBJ1-6, the V gene TRBV6-6; D gene ambiguous. Per the germline V gene, CDR1 is MNHNY and CDR2 is SVGAGI (reference sequence). This CDR3 has 13 amino acids. The V end was cut by 2 bases, the J end by 9 bases, with 8 bases between.

The rearrangement links TRBV5-1 to TRBJ2-1; weak D call: TRBD2 (6 bases). Germline V CDR1 and CDR2: SGHRS, YFSETQ. V was cut by 0 bases and J by 8 bases, with 9 bases left in between. There are 13 residues in the CDR3. CDR3 loop: CASSLDASDEQFF. In DNA form, the CDR3 reads TGCGCCAGCAGCTTGGACGCTAGCGATGAGCAGTTCTTC.

This clone is a singleton in its sample. The genes are TRBV9 and TRBJ1-4; no reliable D call. Germline V gene lookup returns CDR1 SGDLS and CDR2 YYNGEE. V shed 4 bases and J shed 1 base, with 17 bases lying between them. The CDR3 consists of 17 residues. CDR3: CASSPMRGTRTNEKLFF. The CDR3 region has the DNA TGTGCCAGCAGCCCTATGAGAGGTACTAGAACTAATGAAAAACTGTTTTTT.

The chain uses TRBV4-1 and TRBJ2-3; D not resolved. The V gene lost 0 bases and the J gene lost 5 bases, with 12 bases spanning the gap. Per germline, CDR1 MGHRA and CDR2 YSYEKL. The CDR3 length is 15 residues. The CDR3 loop reads CASSQESRTRDTQYF. The CDR3 coding sequence is TGCGCCAGCAGCCAAGAGTCCCGCACCAGAGATACGCAGTATTTT.

The V gene is TRBV28, the J gene TRBJ2-7, with TRBD1 matching 8 bases. V dropped 3 bases and J dropped 6; count of bases not matched to a gene: 13. This CDR3 is 16 amino acids long. The germline V gene encodes CDR1 MDHEN and CDR2 SYDVKM. CDR3 coding DNA: TGTGCCAGCAGTTTGGCCTCGGACAGGGTAGGGAGCGAGCAGTACTTC. Its translation: CASSLASDRVGSEQYF.

The genes are TRBV7-2 and TRBJ1-1; maybe TRBD1 (6 bases). V was shortened by 1 base and J by 7 bases, with 10 bases between the two germline ends. Germline-derived CDR1 and CDR2 are SGHTA and FQGNSA. This CDR3 is built from 13 residues. CDR3 sequence reads: CASSLVRDIEAFF. The CDR3 DNA follows: TGTGCCAGCAGCTTAGTTAGGGACATTGAAGCTTTCTTT.

The chain uses TRBV27 and TRBJ1-5; a weak D match, TRBD1 (6 bases). In germline, CDR1 is MNHEY, CDR2 SMNVEV (reference sequence). This CDR3 region has 13 residues. V gave up 6 bases and J gave up 2 bases, with 8 bases separating them. The CDR3 bases are TGTGCCAGCAGGAACAGGGGCAATCAGCCCCAGCATTTT. Translation gives CASRNRGNQPQHF.

This clone appeared a single time. The chain employs TRBV19 and TRBJ1-4; tentatively, D is TRBD1 (6 bases). V dropped 5 bases and J dropped 3 bases, with 13 bases sitting between them. CDR1 is LNHDA and CDR2 is SQIVND in the germline V gene (reference sequence). The CDR3 extends over 15 amino acids. The CDR3 loop reads CASSVAQGSNEKLFF. CDR3 coding DNA: TGTGCCAGTAGTGTGGCACAGGGATCTAATGAAAAACTGTTTTTT.

This chain joins TRBV4-3 and TRBJ1-6; maybe TRBD1 (5 bases). In germline, CDR1 is LGHNA, CDR2 YSLEER. The CDR3 spans 15 residues. Trimming removed 0 bases at V and 6 bases at J, with 9 bases between. The CDR3 sequence: CASSQDPGVNSPLHF. As DNA, the CDR3 is TGCGCCAGCAGCCAAGATCCGGGGGTTAATTCACCCCTCCACTTT.

The gene calls are TRBV9 and TRBJ1-1, with TRBD1 matching 7 bases. CDR1 is SGDLS, CDR2 YYNGEE, per germline. This CDR3 is built from 15 residues. V gave up 4 bases and J gave up 1 base; unmatched junction bases: 7. CDR3 loop: CASSFEGAGNTEAFF. CDR3 DNA sequence: TGTGCCAGCAGCTTCGAGGGGGCGGGGAACACTGAAGCTTTCTTT.

This clone was counted between two and nine times. The gene calls are TRBV19 and TRBJ1-5, with 9 bases lining up with TRBD1. This CDR3 contains 15 residues. Germline CDR1 is LNHDA and CDR2 is SQIVND (reference sequence). Losses at the gene ends were 6 bases for V and 4 bases for J; bases not matched to a gene: 7. In DNA form, the CDR3 reads TGTGCCAGTAGCGTTCGACAGGGGGGGAATCAGCCCCAGCATTTT. This encodes CASSVRQGGNQPQHF.

This chain links TRBV15 with TRBJ2-1, with 7 nucleotides matching TRBD1. After removal of 1 base from V and 5 bases from J, the junction contained 2 bases not matched to a gene. This CDR3 has 14 amino acids. Germline loops: CDR1 LNHNV, CDR2 YYDKDF (reference sequence). The CDR3 reads CATSRGTGHNEQFF. The CDR3 coding sequence is TGTGCCACCAGCAGAGGGACAGGCCACAATGAGCAGTTCTTC.

This chain uses TRBV19 with TRBJ1-1; TRBD1 is a possible D gene (5 bases). Germline V gives CDR1 LNHDA, CDR2 SQIVND (reference sequence). The CDR3 is made up of 17 amino acids. V gave up 8 bases and J gave up 0 bases, with 22 bases separating them. CDR3 amino acids: CASRDFRWGNMNTEAFF. CDR3 DNA: TGTGCCAGTCGGGACTTTAGATGGGGAAATATGAACACTGAAGCTTTCTTT. Drawing the rest from reference TRBV19 and TRBJ1-1, the complete variable domain is DGGITQSPKYLFRKEGQNVTLSCEQNLNHDAMYWYRQDPGQGLRLIYYSQIVNDFQKGDIAEGYSVSREKKESFPLTVTSAQKNPTAFYLCASRDFRWGNMNTEAFFGQGTRLTVV.

The chain uses TRBV4-1 and TRBJ1-2; a weak D match, TRBD1 (5 bases). The CDR3 contains 15 residues. Germline lookup yields CDR1 MGHRA and CDR2 YSYEKL. V shed 0 bases and J shed 6 bases, with 14 bases lying between them. Here the CDR3 DNA reads TGCGCCAGCAGCCAAGATCGCGGCGGGACTAATGGCTACACCTTC. As protein: CASSQDRGGTNGYTF.

This clone appeared once. The chain employs TRBV27 and TRBJ2-5; the match to TRBD1 covers 7 bases. The CDR3 covers 13 residues. Looked up from germline, CDR1 is MNHEY and CDR2 is SMNVEV (reference sequence). V lost 4 bases, J lost 2 bases, and 1 base stayed unmatched. CDR3 loop: CASSSGGQETQYF. The CDR3 region has the DNA TGTGCCAGCAGTTCAGGGGGACAAGAGACCCAGTACTTC.

The chain uses TRBV6-9 and TRBJ1-2, with D tentatively TRBD1 (6 bases). The germline V and J ends were trimmed by 4 bases and 8 bases, with 20 bases remaining between them. The CDR3 has 15 residues. Germline lookup yields CDR1 MNHGY and CDR2 SVAAGI. The CDR3 coding sequence is TGTGCCAGCAGTTCCGACCCGGGGGGGGCGAACGGCTACACCTTC. It codes for CASSSDPGGANGYTF.

This clone has only one observation. The rearrangement links TRBV7-8 to TRBJ2-7, with 12 bases matching TRBD2. This CDR3 region has 15 residues. The germline gives CDR1 SGHVS, CDR2 FQNEAQ. J lost 1 base, V lost 5 bases, and 3 bases had no gene match. The CDR3 loop reads CASSRGTSGSYEQYF. The CDR3 bases are TGTGCCAGCAGCAGAGGGACTAGCGGGTCCTACGAGCAGTACTTC.

The chain links TRBV6-2 or TRBV6-3 to TRBJ2-3, with 7 bases fitting TRBD2. With V trimmed by 2 bases and J by 5 bases, 7 bases remained unmatched. The CDR3 contains 15 residues. CDR1 MNHEY and CDR2 SVGEGT come from the germline V gene. In nucleotides, the CDR3 is TGTGCCAGCAGTTACGGGGGAGGGGTCGAAGATACGCAGTATTTT. This gives the protein CASSYGGGVEDTQYF.

The chain carries TRBV7-3 and TRBJ1-6; D might be TRBD1 (5 bases). The CDR3 has 15 amino acids. V lost 4 bases and J lost 10, with 17 bases in between. Looked up from germline, CDR1 is SGHTA and CDR2 is FQGTGA. CDR3 loop: CASSSSGGDHSPLHF. CDR3 DNA: TGTGCCAGCAGCTCCTCCGGGGGAGATCACTCACCCCTCCACTTT.

CDR3 in amino acids: CASSLAPKTDSGNTIYF. The CDR3, as DNA: TGTGCCAGCAGCTTAGCACCCAAGACTGACTCTGGAAACACCATATATTTT. The genes are TRBV7-2 and TRBJ1-3; D uncertain. The V gene lost 0 bases and the J gene lost 0 bases, with 12 bases spanning the gap. The CDR3 is made up of 17 amino acids. Germline lookup yields CDR1 SGHTA and CDR2 FQGNSA.